Listed here is a single TCR beta chain. The entry originates in a study of T cell changes during pregnancy in multiple sclerosis. This CDR3 contains 17 residues. V was cut by 0 bases and J by 8 bases, with 20 bases left in between. The germline CDR1 and CDR2 sequences are SGHRS and YFSETQ. Method: immunoSEQ multiplex PCR; TCRdb's copy keeps in-frame clones and lacks some. The repertoire holds fewer than 70,000 clones, with 80% to 95% as singletons. Sequenced here: CD8+ T cells from peripheral blood mononuclear cells, sampled in the third trimester of pregnancy. This chain joins TRBV5-1 and TRBJ1-4; D gene ambiguous. The receptor comes from a female donor in good health, enrolled as a control in a pregnancy study. In DNA form, the CDR3 reads TGCGCCAGCAGCTTGGAAGGAGCTAGGTTAGGATCAGAAAAACTGTTTTTT. Amino acid sequence: CASSLEGARLGSEKLFF.